This T cell receptor beta chain was captured in a study of shared clonotypes between healthy human individuals. Whole-study results and caveats: Lower generation probabilities were found for non-shared clonotypes than for those shared by all four donors.

The CDR3 is made up of 18 amino acids. The germline gives CDR1 MDHEN, CDR2 SYDVKM. V was trimmed by 3 bases and J by 2 bases, leaving 20 bases between them. Method: immunoSEQ multiplex PCR; TCRdb's copy keeps in-frame clones and lacks some. The sample lists about 2 million clones, roughly 95% occurring once. A note on this clone: Its antigen is as yet unknown.

This TCR came from a man aged 18 to 29 in good health. Sequencing was carried out using naive CD4+ T cells sorted from blood. Subset described: CD45RA+ positively selected. The rearrangement links TRBV28 to TRBJ1-5; D possibly corresponds to TRBD1 (6 bases). The DNA for the CDR3 is TGTGCCAGCAGTTTGAATCGAAAACAGGGTTTCGGCAATCAGCCCCAGCATTTT. Its protein is CASSLNRKQGFGNQPQHF. The full variable domain, completed using reference TRBV28 and TRBJ1-5, is DVKVTQSSRYLVKRTGEKVFLECVQDMDHENMFWYRQDPGLGLRLIYFSYDVKMKEKGDIPEGYSVSREKKERFSLILESASTNQTSMYLCASSLNRKQGFGNQPQHFGDGTRLSIL.